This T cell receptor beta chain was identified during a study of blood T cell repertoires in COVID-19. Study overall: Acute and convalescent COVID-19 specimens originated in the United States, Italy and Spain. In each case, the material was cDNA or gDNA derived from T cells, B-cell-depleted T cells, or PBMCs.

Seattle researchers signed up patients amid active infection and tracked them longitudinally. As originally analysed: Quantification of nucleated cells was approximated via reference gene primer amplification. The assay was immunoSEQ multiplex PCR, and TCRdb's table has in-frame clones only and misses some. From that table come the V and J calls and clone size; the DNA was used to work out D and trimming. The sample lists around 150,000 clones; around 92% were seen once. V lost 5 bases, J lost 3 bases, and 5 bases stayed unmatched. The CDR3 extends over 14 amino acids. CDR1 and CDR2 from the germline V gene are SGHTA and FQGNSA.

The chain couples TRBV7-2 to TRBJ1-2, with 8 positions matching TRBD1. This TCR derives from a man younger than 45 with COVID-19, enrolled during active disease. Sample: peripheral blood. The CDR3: CASSGRTGYYGYTF. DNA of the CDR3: TGTGCCAGCAGCGGGAGGACAGGGTACTATGGCTACACCTTC.